Following are 30 T cell receptor beta chains from one sample sequenced in a study of cytomegalovirus exposure and HLA in healthy donors. With 60 Vbeta and 13 Jbeta primers, the PCR was carried out. The method was immunoSEQ multiplex PCR; TCRdb's version includes in-frame clones alone and lacks a portion of them. The table has about 200,000 clones, about 82% seen once. Material: PBMCs. These receptors originate from a man aged 25 to 45 in good health and CMV-seronegative.

The chain recombines TRBV6-5 with TRBJ1-1; 8 bases line up with TRBD1. The CDR3 runs 14 residues. Trimming at V came to 6 bases and at J to 8 bases, leaving 11 bases not matched to a gene. Germline CDR1 and CDR2: MNHEY and SVGAGI. CDR3 nucleotide sequence: TGTGCCAGCAGGAGAACTACCGGGACAGGAGAAGCTTTCTTT. Translated: CASRRTTGTGEAFF.

This rearrangement joins TRBV29-1 to TRBJ1-5; D possibly corresponds to TRBD1 (5 bases). This CDR3 contains 13 residues. Germline assignment: CDR1 SQVTM and CDR2 ANQGSEA. Trimming pared 5 bases from V and 4 bases from J, leaving 12 bases between. The CDR3 spells CSVQGLENQPQHF. CDR3 in DNA: TGCAGCGTTCAGGGTTTGGAGAATCAGCCCCAGCATTTT.

The rearrangement links TRBV2 to TRBJ2-7; 8 positions match TRBD1. This CDR3 has 15 residues. Germline values: CDR1 SNHLY, CDR2 FYNNEI. V lost 3 bases, J lost 3 bases, and 7 bases stayed unmatched. CDR3 sequence (DNA): TGTGCCAGCAGTGAGGCAGGGGGCGCTTTCTACGAGCAGTACTTC. Encoded protein: CASSEAGGAFYEQYF.

This sequence joins TRBV9 and TRBJ1-5, with D perhaps matching TRBD1 (5 bases). V lost 3 bases to trimming and J lost 3 bases, with 13 bases between them. Germline lookup yields CDR1 SGDLS and CDR2 YYNGEE. CDR3 length: 15 residues. The CDR3 region is CASSARGGFNQPQHF. The DNA of the CDR3 is TGTGCCAGCAGCGCTCGGGGGGGTTTCAATCAGCCCCAGCATTTT.

This clone appeared a single time. The chain joins TRBV4-2 to TRBJ2-1; D ambiguous. Germline lookup yields CDR1 LGHNA and CDR2 YNFKEQ. V lost 9 bases and J lost 10, with 22 bases in between. The CDR3 is 14 residues long. For the CDR3, the DNA is TGTGCCAGTAAGGAGTCCTATACGAAGGAGGAGCAGTTCTTC. It yields the protein CASKESYTKEEQFF.

This clone was picked up a small number of times. The chain links TRBV7-2 to TRBJ2-5; D may be TRBD2 (6 bases). Germline values: CDR1 SGHTA, CDR2 FQGNSA. The CDR3 contains 14 residues. The V end lost 4 bases, the J end lost 3 bases, and 12 bases lay between the germline ends. CDR3 loop: CASSWRRGKETQYF. The CDR3 bases are TGTGCCAGCAGCTGGCGGCGGGGCAAAGAGACCCAGTACTTC. Full variable domain (remainder filled in from reference TRBV7-2 and TRBJ2-5): GAGVSQSPSNKVTEKGKDVELRCDPISGHTALYWYRQSLGQGLEFLIYFQGNSAPDKSGLPSDRFSAERTGGSVSTLTIQRTQQEDSAVYLCASSWRRGKETQYFGPGTRLLVL.

In its sample, this clone was seen once. The rearrangement uses TRBV27 and TRBJ2-2, with TRBD2 as a possible D gene (5 bases). The CDR3 sequence is 14 residues long. Trimming took 2 bases from V and 1 from J, leaving 5 bases between them. CDR1 is MNHEY, CDR2 SMNVEV, per germline (reference sequence). The CDR3 sequence is CASSLRGNTGELFF. The CDR3 DNA sequence: TGTGCCAGCAGTTTACGGGGGAACACCGGGGAGCTGTTTTTT.

V and J are TRBV10-1 and TRBJ1-2; D gene uncertain. CDR3 length equals 16 residues. V was cut by 5 bases and J by 5 bases, with 21 bases left in between. CDR1 and CDR2 from the germline V gene are WNHNN and SYGVQD (reference sequence). The CDR3 is CASSFVMLQFVYGYTF. The CDR3 DNA follows: TGCGCCAGCAGTTTTGTTATGTTACAGTTCGTTTATGGCTACACCTTC.

The genes are TRBV7-8 and TRBJ2-5, with D perhaps matching TRBD1 (5 bases). From germline, CDR1 is SGHVS and CDR2 FQNEAQ. V was trimmed by 0 bases and J by 1 base, leaving 9 bases between them. The length of the CDR3 is 15 residues. CDR3 coding DNA: TGTGCCAGCAGCTTAGCGCTGACAGTCCAAGAGACCCAGTACTTC. This translates into CASSLALTVQETQYF.

The genes are TRBV7-9 and TRBJ1-5; the D gene is possibly TRBD1 (5 bases). Per germline, CDR1 SEHNR and CDR2 FQNEAQ (reference sequence). Trimming took 8 bases from V and 6 from J, leaving 14 bases between them. The CDR3 spans 13 residues. The DNA of the CDR3 is TGTGCCAGCGGAGGGGAGGGCGGTCAGCCCCAGCATTTT. This codes for CASGGEGGQPQHF.

The chain links TRBV11-2 to TRBJ2-1, with D possibly TRBD1 on 5 matching bases. Deletions cut 2 bases from V and 0 bases from J, with 17 bases between. Looked up from germline, CDR1 is SGHAT and CDR2 is FQNNGV. The CDR3 is 18 residues long. The CDR3 nucleotides are TGTGCCAGCAGCTTATACGCAGGGTGGTCGAGCTCCTACAATGAGCAGTTCTTC. Residues: CASSLYAGWSSSYNEQFF.

V is TRBV5-5 and J is TRBJ1-2; 10 bases match TRBD1. J was trimmed by 4 bases and V by 3 bases; bases with no gene match: 3. This CDR3 is built from 14 residues. Looked up from germline, CDR1 is SGHKS and CDR2 is YYEKEE (reference sequence). CDR3 protein: CASSSGTGAYGYTF. CDR3 nucleotide sequence: TGTGCCAGCAGCTCCGGGACAGGGGCCTATGGCTACACCTTC.

This rearrangement joins TRBV28 to TRBJ2-7; 11 bases match TRBD2. The CDR3 loop spans 15 amino acids. The germline V gene encodes CDR1 MDHEN and CDR2 SYDVKM. V lost 1 base, J lost 7 bases, and 6 bases stayed unmatched. As DNA, the CDR3 is TGTGCCAGCAGTTTATTTGCTAGCGGGGGGCCTGAGCAGTACTTC. Translating gives CASSLFASGGPEQYF.

The chain has TRBV5-6 and TRBJ1-1; 11 nucleotides align to TRBD1. J was trimmed by 4 bases and V by 0 bases; bases with no gene match: 5. This CDR3 comprises 16 residues. CDR1 and CDR2 from the germline V gene are SGHDT and YYEEEE. The chain's CDR3 is CASSLGWTGGITEAFF. The CDR3 coding sequence is TGTGCCAGCAGCTTGGGGTGGACAGGGGGCATCACTGAAGCTTTCTTT.

The chain recombines TRBV2 with TRBJ1-2, with unresolved D. Germline V CDR1 and CDR2: SNHLY, FYNNEI. The CDR3 is 11 residues long. Trimming shortened V by 6 bases and J by 6 bases, and 8 bases separated the two germline ends. CDR3 amino acids: CASSRVDGYTF. The CDR3 DNA reads as TGTGCCAGCAGCCGGGTTGATGGCTACACCTTC. Drawing the rest from reference TRBV2 and TRBJ1-2, the complete variable domain is EPEVTQTPSHQVTQMGQEVILRCVPISNHLYFYWYRQILGQKVEFLVSFYNNEISEKSEIFDDQFSVERPDGSNFTLKIRSTKLEDSAMYFCASSRVDGYTFGSGTRLTVV.

Remarks on this clone: The conserved closing phenylalanine or tryptophan is absent in this CDR3, likely reflecting a read error. The CDR3 spells CASSTGTGTAYEQYS. The CDR3 DNA sequence: TGTGCCAGCAGCACCGGGACAGGAACCGCCTACGAGCAGTACTCC. V and J are TRBV7-2 and TRBJ2-7; TRBD1 matches at 8 bases. The CDR3 is 15 amino acids. The J segment lost 2 bases and the V segment lost 5 bases, leaving 8 bases of the junction unmatched. Germline loops: CDR1 SGHTA, CDR2 FQGNSA.

This clone has only one observation. Sequence at one end of the junction differs from germline and may be a read error. The V and J genes are TRBV7-2 and TRBJ2-6; D may be TRBD1 (8 bases). This CDR3 spans 17 amino acids. The germline V gene has CDR1 SGHTA and CDR2 FQGNSA. The chain's CDR3 is CASSRWGQASGASVLTF. As DNA, the CDR3 is TGTGCCAGCAGCAGGTGGGGACAGGCGAGCGGGGCCAGCGTCCTGACTTTC. The complete variable domain, with remaining parts taken from reference TRBV7-2 and TRBJ2-6, reads GAGVSQSPSNKVTEKGKDVELRCDPISGHTALYWYRQSLGQGLEFLIYFQGNSAPDKSGLPSDRFSAERTGGSVSTLTIQRTQQEDSAVYLCASSRWGQASGASVLTFGAGSRLTVL.

The chain joins TRBV29-1 to TRBJ2-7, with 7 bases matching TRBD2. The CDR3 sequence is 15 residues long. V lost 5 bases and J lost 5; bases outside the gene matches: 15. Germline V gene data show CDR1 as SQVTM and CDR2 as ANQGSEA. For the CDR3, the DNA is TGCAGCGTTCAGGGTAGCGGGTTTAATCTTAACGAGCAGTACTTC. Encoded protein: CSVQGSGFNLNEQYF.

The sample holds a few counts of this clone. The gene calls are TRBV7-9 and TRBJ2-7; possible D gene TRBD1, 6 bases. Germline-derived CDR1 and CDR2 are SEHNR and FQNEAQ (reference sequence). The CDR3 is made up of 14 amino acids. Trimming stripped 3 bases from V and 3 bases from J, with 12 bases between. This chain's CDR3 is CASSFSGENYEQYF. The CDR3, as DNA: TGTGCCAGCAGCTTTTCAGGGGAGAACTACGAGCAGTACTTC.

The J gene is TRBJ1-1, the V gene TRBV27; maybe TRBD1 (5 bases). Germline V gene lookup returns CDR1 MNHEY and CDR2 SMNVEV (reference sequence). The CDR3 loop spans 15 amino acids. Trimming stripped 2 bases from V and 3 bases from J, with 13 bases between. The CDR3 coding sequence is TGTGCCAGCAGTTTAGCGGGGGGTGGCGACACTGAAGCTTTCTTT. This codes for CASSLAGGGDTEAFF.

V usage is TRBV6-1 and J usage is TRBJ2-7, with unresolved D. The CDR3 length is 15 residues. Trimming pared 1 base from V and 0 bases from J, leaving 10 bases between. Germline V CDR1 and CDR2: MNHNS, SASEGT. The CDR3: CASSEGRHSSYEQYF. In nucleotides, the CDR3 is TGTGCCAGCAGTGAAGGCAGACACAGCTCCTACGAGCAGTACTTC.

V gene TRBV7-8 combines with J gene TRBJ1-2, with TRBD1 identical over 9 bases. The CDR3 contains 14 residues. In germline, CDR1 is SGHVS, CDR2 FQNEAQ. Germline trimming cut 6 bases from V and 4 bases from J; bases unmatched to any gene: 6. CDR3 residues: CASSHRGRVYGYTF. CDR3 sequence (DNA): TGTGCCAGCAGTCACAGGGGGCGAGTCTATGGCTACACCTTC.

The chain is built from TRBV5-5 and TRBJ1-2; tentative D call: TRBD1 (6 bases). The V and J ends lost 0 bases and 3 bases respectively, with 18 bases between them. The V gene's germline CDR1 is SGHKS and CDR2 YYEKEE (reference sequence). CDR3 length: 17 amino acids. The CDR3 coding sequence is TGTGCCAGCAGCTTGGCCGGGGCCAGGGGCATAGACTATGGCTACACCTTC. This encodes CASSLAGARGIDYGYTF.

The chain combines TRBV7-8 with TRBJ2-1, with D maybe TRBD1 (6 bases). The CDR3 has 16 residues. The ends were cut back, 2 bases at V and 2 bases at J, with 13 bases in the middle. CDR1 and CDR2 (germline): SGHVS, FQNEAQ. As DNA, the CDR3 is TGTGCCAGCAGCTTAAGGGCAGGGGCGACCTACAATGAGCAGTTCTTC. This encodes CASSLRAGATYNEQFF. Full variable domain (missing parts from reference TRBV7-8 and TRBJ2-1): GAGVSQSPRYKVAKRGQDVALRCDPISGHVSLFWYQQALGQGPEFLTYFQNEAQLDKSGLPSDRFFAERPEGSVSTLKIQRTQQEDSAVYLCASSLRAGATYNEQFFGPGTRLTVL.

The chain combines TRBV5-1 with TRBJ2-3, with 13 bases aligning to TRBD2. J lost 0 bases, V lost 2 bases, and 6 bases had no gene match. Germline V lookup: CDR1 SGHRS, CDR2 YFSETQ. The CDR3 runs to 18 residues. CDR3 in amino acids: CASSLTSGGAPSTDTQYF. In DNA, the CDR3 is TGCGCCAGCAGCTTAACTAGCGGGGGGGCACCGAGCACAGATACGCAGTATTTT.

The rearrangement joins TRBV2 to TRBJ1-5, with D maybe TRBD1 (5 bases). V dropped 2 bases and J dropped 7 bases, with 12 bases sitting between them. CDR3 length equals 14 residues. Germline lookup yields CDR1 SNHLY and CDR2 FYNNEI. Here the CDR3 reads CASSEHQGGQPQHF. DNA of the CDR3: TGTGCCAGCAGTGAACATCAGGGAGGCCAGCCCCAGCATTTT.

This sequence joins TRBV6-1 and TRBJ2-1; TRBD1 matches at 8 bases. CDR1 and CDR2 from the germline V gene are MNHNS and SASEGT. V lost 0 bases to trimming and J lost 7 bases; unmatched junction nucleotides: 8. The CDR3 is 16 amino acids. The CDR3 bases are TGTGCCAGCAGTGAAGCGGCAGGGGGCGAGGGAAATGAGCAGTTCTTC. Its protein is CASSEAAGGEGNEQFF.

This clone was seen more than once but under ten times. The chain is built from TRBV28 and TRBJ2-3, with TRBD2 identical over 12 bases. The CDR3 sequence is 17 residues long. Germline CDR1 MDHEN, CDR2 SYDVKM. V trimming: 8 bases; J trimming: 3 bases; junction bases outside the gene matches: 12. Written as DNA, the CDR3 is TGTGCCAGCCAATTCGGGACTAGCGGGTGGGAGACAGATACGCAGTATTTT. Residues: CASQFGTSGWETDTQYF.

V gene TRBV7-9 combines with J gene TRBJ1-2, with 7 bases aligning to TRBD1. V shed 2 bases and J 6 bases; nucleotides not matched to a gene: 9. The CDR3 runs to 15 residues. Germline values: CDR1 SEHNR, CDR2 FQNEAQ (reference sequence). CDR3 bases: TGTGCCAGCAGCTTAAGGGAGGTAACAGGGGATGGCTACACCTTC. It codes for CASSLREVTGDGYTF.

The V call is TRBV29-1, the J call TRBJ2-7; D unresolved. V gave up 6 bases and J gave up 4 bases, with 10 bases separating them. The CDR3 covers 11 residues. CDR1 and CDR2 from the germline V gene are SQVTM and ANQGSEA. CDR3 in DNA: TGCAGCGTGTCCTGGGCTTACGAGCAGTACTTC. Translation gives CSVSWAYEQYF.